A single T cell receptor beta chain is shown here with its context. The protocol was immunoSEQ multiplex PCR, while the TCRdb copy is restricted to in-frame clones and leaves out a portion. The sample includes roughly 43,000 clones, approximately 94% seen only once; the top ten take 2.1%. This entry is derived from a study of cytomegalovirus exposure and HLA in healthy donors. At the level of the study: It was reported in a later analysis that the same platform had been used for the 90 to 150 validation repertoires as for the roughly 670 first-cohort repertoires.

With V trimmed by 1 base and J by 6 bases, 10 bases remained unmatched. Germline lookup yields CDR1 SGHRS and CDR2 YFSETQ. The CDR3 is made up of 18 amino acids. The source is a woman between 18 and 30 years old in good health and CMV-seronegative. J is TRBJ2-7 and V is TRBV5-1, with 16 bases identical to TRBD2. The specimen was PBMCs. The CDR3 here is CASSLSTGLAGGQGEQYF. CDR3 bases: TGCGCCAGCAGCTTGTCGACGGGACTAGCGGGAGGGCAGGGCGAGCAGTACTTC.